This is a list of T cell receptor beta chains from one sample in a study of cytomegalovirus exposure and HLA in healthy donors. The repertoire was sequenced with immunoSEQ multiplex PCR; TCRdb's copy has only in-frame clones and lacks some. This table holds tens of thousands of clones, approximately 80% found once. The sequenced sample consisted of PBMCs. Receptor source: a human donor in good health. CDR3s include the opening cysteine and the closing phenylalanine or tryptophan. Fields, in order: clone size, J gene, V gene, CDR3 length, D gene, CDR3 protein, CDR3 DNA. D genes are given only for firm matches. Clone size is given for some rows only: seen once, a few or many times, or a class if the clone is expanded.

.,TRBJ1-1,TRBV7-8,12,.,CASSLLNTEAFF,TGTGCCAGCAGCTTATTAAACACTGAAGCTTTCTTT
.,TRBJ2-7,TRBV4-3,15,.,CASSQEIGASYEQYF,TGCGCCAGCAGCCAAGAAATAGGGGCCTCCTACGAGCAGTACTTC
once,TRBJ1-1,TRBV4-3,15,.,CASSQGASSNTEAFF,TGCGCCAGCAGCCAAGGGGCCAGCTCGAACACTGAAGCTTTCTTT
.,TRBJ1-2,TRBV13,14,.,CASSTRPGSNGYTF,TGTGCCAGCAGCACCAGACCGGGGAGCAATGGCTACACCTTC
.,TRBJ1-5,TRBV6-1,13,.,CASNQGRNQPQHF,TGTGCCAGCAACCAGGGGCGCAATCAGCCCCAGCATTTT
.,TRBJ1-2,TRBV6-5,15,.,CASSYSYSVYGGYTF,TGTGCCAGCAGTTACTCGTACAGTGTGTACGGTGGCTACACCTTC
.,TRBJ2-7,TRBV30,14,.,CAWGMRGTQSEQYF,TGTGCCTGGGGCATGCGGGGTACGCAGTCGGAGCAGTACTTC
once,TRBJ1-5,TRBV19,15,.,CASTGTGLLDQPQHF,TGTGCCAGTACAGGTACGGGACTCCTCGATCAGCCCCAGCATTTT
.,TRBJ2-1,TRBV5-1,15,TRBD1,CASSLGQGSYNEQFF,TGCGCCAGCAGCTTGGGACAGGGATCCTACAATGAGCAGTTCTTC
.,TRBJ2-3,TRBV4-2,17,TRBD2,CASSQSLVAGEGDTQYF,TGTGCCAGCAGCCAATCGCTGGTGGCGGGGGAAGGGGATACGCAGTATTTT
.,TRBJ1-2,TRBV4-3,16,.,CASSQDGTRRNYGYTF,TGCGCCAGCAGCCAAGATGGAACCCGGCGGAACTATGGCTACACCTTC
.,TRBJ1-2,TRBV18,15,.,CASSPRGQVLNGYTF,TGTGCCAGCTCACCACGAGGGCAGGTATTGAATGGCTACACCTTC
.,TRBJ2-7,TRBV6-1,18,TRBD1,CASSVMIPGQGDPYEQYF,TGTGCCAGCAGTGTGATGATCCCCGGACAGGGGGACCCCTACGAGCAGTACTTC
few,TRBJ1-6,TRBV6-1,15,.,CASSSNAGLGSPLHF,TGTGCCAGCAGTTCCAATGCAGGGCTCGGGTCACCCCTCCACTTT
once,TRBJ2-1,TRBV19,14,.,CASSLPAGAPKQFF,TGTGCCAGTAGTTTGCCGGCAGGGGCCCCGAAGCAGTTCTTC
.,TRBJ1-2,TRBV18,16,TRBD1,CASSPSGTGKFGGYTF,TGTGCCAGCTCACCCTCCGGGACAGGGAAGTTTGGCGGCTACACCTTC
.,TRBJ2-7,TRBV29-1,12,TRBD1,CSATGQGNEQYF,TGCAGCGCAACGGGACAGGGGAACGAGCAGTACTTC
.,TRBJ1-3,TRBV6-1,14,.,CASSEVGRRDTIYF,TGTGCCAGCAGTGAAGTTGGCAGGCGGGACACCATATATTTT
.,TRBJ1-6,TRBV30,16,TRBD1,CAWDKSHQDRASPLHF,TGTGCCTGGGACAAAAGCCACCAGGACAGGGCGTCACCCCTCCACTTT
once,TRBJ1-5,TRBV7-2,13,.,CASSSYHGRPQHF,TGTGCCAGCAGCTCGTACCACGGGAGGCCCCAGCATTTT
.,TRBJ1-2,TRBV5-6,14,.,CASSLAFGGGGYTF,TGTGCCAGCAGCTTGGCCTTCGGGGGAGGTGGCTACACCTTC
.,TRBJ2-5,TRBV19,15,TRBD2,CASSIGGGGVETQYF,TGTGCCAGTAGTATAGGTGGGGGAGGGGTAGAGACCCAGTACTTC
.,TRBJ1-2,TRBV28,13,.,CASSSHRASGYTF,TGTGCCAGCAGTTCCCACAGGGCAAGTGGCTACACCTTC
.,TRBJ2-2,TRBV6-1,14,TRBD2,CASTRAGGTGELFF,TGTGCCAGCACCAGAGCGGGGGGCACCGGGGAGCTGTTTTTT
.,TRBJ2-7,TRBV7-9,16,TRBD1,CSSSLDLAQGAYEQYF,TGTTCCAGCAGCTTAGATCTAGCACAGGGGGCCTACGAGCAGTACTTC
once,TRBJ2-7,TRBV2,14,.,CASSDWTEWPEQYF,TGTGCCAGCAGTGATTGGACAGAATGGCCCGAGCAGTACTTC
few,TRBJ1-1,TRBV10-3,14,.,CATAGEIGGTEAFF,TGTGCCACCGCAGGGGAGATAGGGGGCACTGAAGCTTTCTTT
.,TRBJ2-3,TRBV15,18,.,CATSREPGLRWSTDTQYF,TGTGCCACCAGCAGGGAACCGGGACTGCGGTGGAGCACAGATACGCAGTATTTT
.,TRBJ2-6,TRBV5-5,18,.,CASSASARGGSGANVLTF,TGTGCCAGCAGCGCTAGCGCCCGGGGCGGCTCTGGGGCCAACGTCCTGACTTTC
.,TRBJ2-3,TRBV2,14,.,CASSSGYRTDTQYF,TGTGCCAGCAGTTCCGGGTACCGCACAGATACGCAGTATTTT
.,TRBJ2-3,TRBV29-1,16,.,CSVEDPGDGRTDTQYF,TGCAGCGTTGAAGACCCCGGGGATGGGCGCACAGATACGCAGTATTTT
.,TRBJ1-1,TRBV7-3,18,TRBD1,CASSPTGDGEGLNTEAFF,TGTGCCAGCAGCCCGACAGGGGACGGGGAGGGATTGAACACTGAAGCTTTCTTT